Listed here are 17 T cell receptor beta chains from one sample, sequenced in a study of PD-1 blockade in classical Hodgkin lymphoma. Time point noted: cycle 4 day 1 (C4D1), after more than five weeks of nivolumab. Every patient was affected by relapse after autologous stem cell transplantation, while exposure to brentuximab vedotin was not uniform. The protocol was immunoSEQ multiplex PCR, while the TCRdb copy is restricted to in-frame clones and leaves out a portion. The sample records 21,000 or so clones, approximately 87% being singletons. Sample: peripheral blood mononuclear cells (PBMCs), taken before the fourth cycle of nivolumab. The receptors derive from a human donor with classical Hodgkin lymphoma.

This clone was counted a single time. The rearrangement uses TRBV11-2 and TRBJ2-5, with 9 nucleotides matching TRBD2. J gave up 1 base and V 5 bases, and 11 bases lay outside the gene matches. In germline, CDR1 is SGHAT, CDR2 FQNNGV. The CDR3 is 17 amino acids. The CDR3 DNA reads as TGTGCCAGCAGCCCCGGGGCTAGCGGGGTACTCCAAGAGACCCAGTACTTC. Translation: CASSPGASGVLQETQYF.

This chain uses TRBV5-4 with TRBJ2-5; D possibly corresponds to TRBD1 (6 bases). The V end lost 0 bases, the J end lost 4 bases, and 10 bases lay between the germline ends. The CDR3 contains 14 residues. Looked up from germline, CDR1 is SGHNT and CDR2 is YYREEE (reference sequence). The CDR3, as DNA: TGTGCCAGCAGCTTGGACAGGGCAGGAGAGACCCAGTACTTC. Amino acid sequence: CASSLDRAGETQYF.

This sequence joins TRBV4-1 and TRBJ2-7, with D possibly TRBD1 on 5 matching bases. V was cut by 4 bases and J by 6 bases, with 19 bases left in between. The CDR3 has 15 residues. Germline V gene sequence: CDR1 MGHRA, CDR2 YSYEKL. The CDR3 spells CASSPDWGSGLEQYF. DNA of the CDR3: TGCGCCAGCAGCCCTGATTGGGGCTCAGGGCTCGAGCAGTACTTC.

The chain uses TRBV11-2 and TRBJ1-2; D not certain. Trimming removed 3 bases at V and 7 bases at J, with 15 bases between. Per the germline V gene, CDR1 is SGHAT and CDR2 is FQNNGV. The CDR3 covers 14 residues. The CDR3 spells CASSFNGPAGGYTF. In DNA form, the CDR3 reads TGTGCCAGCAGCTTCAACGGCCCCGCGGGTGGCTACACCTTC.

The rearrangement uses TRBV9 and TRBJ1-3, with D perhaps TRBD1 (6 bases). The germline V and J ends were trimmed by 0 bases and 4 bases, with 14 bases remaining between them. From germline, CDR1 is SGDLS and CDR2 YYNGEE. CDR3 length equals 16 residues. CDR3 residues: CASSVDVGARGNTIYF. The CDR3 coding sequence is TGTGCCAGCAGCGTAGATGTGGGGGCGCGAGGAAACACCATATATTTT.

The chain combines TRBV18 with TRBJ2-7, with D perhaps matching TRBD2 (6 bases). The germline V gene encodes CDR1 KGHSH and CDR2 LQKENI. V shed 3 bases and J shed 0 bases, with 18 bases lying between them. The CDR3 is made up of 17 amino acids. The CDR3: CASSPTERDFRSYEQYF. CDR3 coding DNA: TGTGCCAGCTCACCGACCGAGAGGGACTTTCGCTCCTACGAGCAGTACTTC. Filled out from reference TRBV18 and TRBJ2-7, the complete variable domain reads NAGVMQNPRHLVRRRGQEARLRCSPMKGHSHVYWYRQLPEEGLKFMVYLQKENIIDESGMPKERFSAEFPKEGPSILRIQQVVRGDSAAYFCASSPTERDFRSYEQYFGPGTRLTVT.

The genes are TRBV5-1 and TRBJ1-1; D might be TRBD1 (5 bases). V lost 3 bases to trimming and J lost 0 bases, with 12 bases between them. CDR3 size: 15 residues. From germline, CDR1 is SGHRS and CDR2 YFSETQ. CDR3 DNA sequence: TGCGCCAGCAGCTCGGCGACAGTCCTGAACACTGAAGCTTTCTTT. Translating gives CASSSATVLNTEAFF. The entire variable domain, with the rest obtained from reference TRBV5-1 and TRBJ1-1, is as follows: KAGVTQTPRYLIKTRGQQVTLSCSPISGHRSVSWYQQTPGQGLQFLFEYFSETQRNKGNFPGRFSGRQFSNSRSEMNVSTLELGDSALYLCASSSATVLNTEAFFGQGTRLTVV.

The chain carries TRBV5-6 and TRBJ2-1, with D uncertain. Germline V gene sequence: CDR1 SGHDT, CDR2 YYEEEE. V lost 0 bases to trimming and J lost 4 bases, with 5 bases between them. This CDR3 is built from 13 residues. CDR3 amino acids: CASSLALYNEQFF. The CDR3 DNA is TGTGCCAGCAGCTTGGCCCTATACAATGAGCAGTTCTTC.

The V call is TRBV5-1, the J call TRBJ2-2; 9 positions match TRBD1. The V gene's germline CDR1 is SGHRS and CDR2 YFSETQ. The CDR3 loop spans 16 amino acids. V was pared by 4 bases and J by 3 bases, with 7 bases of the junction left unmatched. The DNA of the CDR3 is TGCGCCAGCAGCCCGGACAGGGGTTGGCACACCGGGGAGCTGTTTTTT. Amino acids: CASSPDRGWHTGELFF.

V and J are TRBV2 and TRBJ2-1; D call uncertain. V lost 0 bases, J lost 15 bases, and 12 bases lay in between. There are 12 residues in the CDR3. Per germline, CDR1 SNHLY and CDR2 FYNNEI. The CDR3 sequence: CASSEADASRFF. The CDR3 coding sequence is TGTGCCAGCAGTGAAGCGGACGCGAGCCGGTTCTTC.

This chain uses TRBV25-1 with TRBJ2-3; the D gene is possibly TRBD1 (6 bases). Trimming pared 0 bases from V and 4 bases from J, leaving 11 bases between. CDR3 size: 15 residues. Germline lookup yields CDR1 MGHDK and CDR2 SYGVNS. The CDR3 sequence is CASSEYVGGSDTQYF. The CDR3 nucleotides read TGTGCCAGCAGTGAATATGTTGGGGGCTCAGATACGCAGTATTTT.

The chain links TRBV25-1 to TRBJ2-7; tentatively, D is TRBD1 or TRBD2 (5 bases each). The CDR3 is 14 amino acids. Per germline, CDR1 MGHDK and CDR2 SYGVNS. V lost 3 bases, J lost 2 bases, and 11 bases lay in between. CDR3 bases: TGTGCCAGCAGTGAGGTAGGGACCACCTACGAGCAGTACTTC. This gives the protein CASSEVGTTYEQYF.

This sequence joins TRBV15 and TRBJ2-3; 7 bases match TRBD2. Trimming at V came to 1 base and at J to 5 bases, leaving 9 bases not matched to a gene. CDR1 LNHNV and CDR2 YYDKDF come from the germline V gene (reference sequence). This CDR3 comprises 16 residues. DNA for the CDR3: TGTGCCACCAGCAGAGGATGGGGCGGGGGTGGAGATACGCAGTATTTT. Its translation is CATSRGWGGGGDTQYF. The whole variable domain, filled in from reference TRBV15 and TRBJ2-3, reads DAMVIQNPRYQVTQFGKPVTLSCSQTLNHNVMYWYQQKSSQAPKLLFHYYDKDFNNEADTPDNFQSRRPNTSFCFLDIRSPGLGDTAMYLCATSRGWGGGGDTQYFGPGTRLTVL.

The chain carries TRBV6-5 and TRBJ1-2; D is undetermined. The V gene lost 0 bases and the J gene lost 4 bases, with 6 bases spanning the gap. Germline-derived CDR1 and CDR2 are MNHEY and SVGAGI. This CDR3 comprises 13 residues. CDR3: CASSYSAGYGYTF. The CDR3 DNA reads as TGTGCCAGCAGTTACTCGGCAGGCTATGGCTACACCTTC.

The CDR3 loop is CASSYVSHPLSTDTQYF. In nucleotides, the CDR3 is TGCGCCAGCAGTTATGTCTCCCACCCCCTTAGCACAGATACGCAGTATTTT. The V gene is TRBV4-1, the J gene TRBJ2-3, with unresolved D. CDR1 and CDR2 (germline): MGHRA, YSYEKL. V was shortened by 6 bases and J by 0 bases, with 19 bases between the two germline ends. CDR3 length equals 17 residues.

The J gene is TRBJ2-1, the V gene TRBV7-8; D gene uncertain. From germline, CDR1 is SGHVS and CDR2 FQNEAQ. The V end lost 4 bases, the J end lost 4 bases, and 5 bases lay between the germline ends. CDR3 length: 12 residues. In DNA form, the CDR3 reads TGTGCCAGCAGCTCTCCTTACAATGAGCAGTTCTTC. Translating it yields CASSSPYNEQFF.

The chain is built from TRBV6-1 and TRBJ1-4; weak D call: TRBD1 (6 bases). Trimming left V 4 bases short and J 3 bases short, with 12 bases between. Per germline, CDR1 MNHNS and CDR2 SASEGT. This CDR3 comprises 15 residues. The CDR3 DNA is TGTGCCAGCAGTGTCTCCAGGGGCTCTAATGAAAAACTGTTTTTT. This sequence encodes CASSVSRGSNEKLFF.